Each of the 30 T cell receptor beta chains below was sequenced from the same sample in a study of T cells in Graves' hyperthyroidism and ophthalmopathy. Amplification targeted TCR beta CDR3 regions from RNA transcripts. HTBI primers were employed in a first-round RT-PCR of the TCR CDR3. Using its own MiXCR run on the multiplex PCR reads, TCRdb lists one record per CDR3 protein. The repertoire holds approximately 260,000 distinct CDR3 sequences, 15% seen once, with around 30% in the top ten. Material: blood. Source of these receptors: a woman aged 50 to 65 with Graves' hyperthyroidism that later progressed to Graves' ophthalmopathy.

This clonotype was counted many times. V gene TRBV28 combines with J gene TRBJ2-1; D not resolved. This CDR3 has 14 amino acids. V lost 5 bases to trimming and J lost 5 bases, with 13 bases between them. Germline V gene lookup returns CDR1 MDHEN and CDR2 SYDVKM. CDR3 amino acids: CASSPGRPHNEQFF. The CDR3 DNA is TGTGCCAGCAGTCCCGGCCGGCCGCACAATGAGCAGTTCTTC.

V gene TRBV5-5 combines with J gene TRBJ2-1; D uncertain. CDR1 is SGHKS, CDR2 YYEKEE, per germline (reference sequence). V was shortened by 0 bases and J by 9 bases, with 7 bases between the two germline ends. The CDR3 totals 12 residues. In DNA, the CDR3 is TGTGCCAGCAGCTTGGGAGTCAGTGAGCAGTTCTTC. Its translation is CASSLGVSEQFF.

This clonotype was found many times. This rearrangement joins TRBV5-1 to TRBJ2-1; 7 bases fit TRBD2. In germline, CDR1 is SGHRS, CDR2 YFSETQ. V trimming: 4 bases; J trimming: 4 bases; junction bases outside the gene matches: 5. The CDR3 runs 14 residues. CDR3 in amino acids: CASSEGGPYNEQFF. CDR3 coding DNA: TGCGCCAGCAGCGAGGGAGGGCCTTACAATGAGCAGTTCTTC.

Many counts were recorded for this clonotype. V and J are TRBV30 and TRBJ1-6, with TRBD1 identical over 8 bases. Trimming at V came to 3 bases and at J to 10 bases, leaving 5 bases not matched to a gene. This CDR3 spans 13 amino acids. Germline assignment: CDR1 GTSNPN and CDR2 SVGIG (reference sequence). The CDR3: CAWRVTGESPLHF. The CDR3 DNA is TGTGCCTGGAGAGTGACAGGGGAATCACCCCTCCACTTT.

The sample holds a few counts of this clonotype. The junction differs from germline at one of its ends, possibly a read error. The chain uses TRBV28 and TRBJ2-3; TRBD1 matches at 11 bases. This CDR3 is 19 amino acids long. Looked up from germline, CDR1 is MDHEN and CDR2 is SYDVKM. The CDR3 DNA follows: TGTGCCGGCAGTTCACCAAATCTCCGGGACAGGGGGTTGTCAGATACGCAGTATTTT. This encodes CAGSSPNLRDRGLSDTQYF.

On this clonotype: A single base separates this from a much larger clone, so it may be a read error. The chain is built from TRBV18 and TRBJ2-5; tentative D call: TRBD1 (5 bases). The germline CDR1 and CDR2 sequences are KGHSH and LQKENI. The CDR3 is 13 residues long. CDR3 coding DNA: TGTGCCAGCTCACCAGGGGCAGACCAGACGCAGTGCTTC. This encodes CASSPGADQTQCF.

As for this clonotype: This is likely a read error, given that the CDR3 carries no conserved phenylalanine or tryptophan at its end. V usage is TRBV20-1 and J usage is TRBJ1-5; TRBD1 is a possible D gene (5 bases). This CDR3 region has 15 residues. V was clipped by 3 bases and J by 3 bases, with 15 bases between them. Germline values: CDR1 DFQATT, CDR2 SNEGSKA (reference sequence). The CDR3 region is CSARQSGANNQPQHL. The CDR3 DNA is TGCAGTGCTAGGCAGTCCGGGGCTAACAATCAGCCCCAGCATCTT.

This clonotype showed up many times. CDR3 sequence reads: CAIRSGTGKTEAFF. CDR3 bases: TGTGCCATCAGATCCGGGACAGGGAAAACTGAAGCTTTCTTT. V usage is TRBV10-3 and J usage is TRBJ1-1, with 9 bases aligning to TRBD1. V gave up 6 bases and J gave up 5 bases; unmatched junction bases: 7. Germline CDR1 reads ENHRY; CDR2 reads SYGVKD. This CDR3 contains 14 residues.

This clonotype was found many times. This rearrangement joins TRBV5-1 to TRBJ1-5; D perhaps matches TRBD1 (6 bases). CDR3 length: 13 residues. The germline gives CDR1 SGHRS, CDR2 YFSETQ. Trimming took 5 bases from V and 5 from J, leaving 11 bases between them. The CDR3 DNA is TGCGCCAGCAGACAGGGAGAGGATCAGCCCCAGCATTTT. Translated: CASRQGEDQPQHF.

Only a few counts were recorded for this clonotype. CDR3 coding DNA: TGTGCCAGCAGCGTAGGGAGCTATGCCTCCTACAATGAGCAGTTCTTC. This sequence encodes CASSVGSYASYNEQFF. The V gene is TRBV9, the J gene TRBJ2-1, with no clear D. The germline CDR1 and CDR2 sequences are SGDLS and YYNGEE. CDR3 length: 16 amino acids. Trimming pared 0 bases from V and 0 bases from J, leaving 10 bases between.

There are many counts of this clonotype. J is TRBJ2-7 and V is TRBV5-1; no firm D call. Germline V gene lookup returns CDR1 SGHRS and CDR2 YFSETQ. The CDR3 is made up of 11 amino acids. The V gene lost 4 bases and the J gene lost 5 bases, with 7 bases spanning the gap. The CDR3 here is CASSAFNEQYF. CDR3 sequence (DNA): TGCGCCAGCAGCGCGTTTAACGAGCAGTACTTC.

This clonotype came up a few times. This rearrangement joins TRBV29-1 to TRBJ1-5; D may be TRBD1 (6 bases). The CDR3 length is 13 residues. Germline V CDR1 and CDR2: SQVTM, ANQGSEA. Trimming took 4 bases from V and 11 from J, leaving 18 bases between them. As DNA, the CDR3 is TGCAGCGTTGGTTGGGGGGCTAACGCGGCCCAGCATTTT. Amino acids: CSVGWGANAAQHF.

This clonotype was seen repeatedly, ten times or more. CDR3 in amino acids: CASSLFTSTKGDTQYF. The CDR3 nucleotides read TGTGCCAGCAGCCTTTTCACTAGCACCAAGGGAGATACGCAGTATTTT. The chain couples TRBV11-2 to TRBJ2-3; D is perhaps TRBD2 (6 bases). This CDR3 region has 16 residues. Germline V CDR1 and CDR2: SGHAT, FQNNGV. Trimming cost V 5 bases and J 5 bases, with 20 bases left between them.

This clonotype was seen ten or more times. V and J are TRBV6-1 and TRBJ2-7, with D possibly being TRBD2 (5 bases). The CDR3 has 13 residues. The germline gives CDR1 MNHNS, CDR2 SASEGT. Between the trimmed V and J ends, which lost 6 bases and 5 bases, there was a span of 14 bases. The chain's CDR3 is CASRSPGLDEQYF. DNA of the CDR3: TGTGCCAGCAGGAGCCCCGGACTCGACGAGCAGTACTTC.

This clonotype has ten or more counts. The V and J genes are TRBV6-1 and TRBJ2-7; perhaps TRBD1 as D (5 bases). Germline values: CDR1 MNHNS, CDR2 SASEGT. The CDR3 is made up of 14 amino acids. V lost 5 bases to trimming and J lost 6 bases, with 17 bases between them. The CDR3 region is CASSPQPDTSEQYF. The CDR3 coding sequence is TGTGCCAGCAGTCCCCAACCGGACACAAGCGAGCAGTACTTC.

This clonotype has just a few counts. A much larger clone differs from this one at a single base, so this may be a read error. J is TRBJ2-7 and V is TRBV28; the D is unclear. Looked up from germline, CDR1 is MDHEN and CDR2 is SYDVKM. The CDR3 loop spans 12 amino acids. The CDR3 DNA reads as TGTGCCTGCAGATCGCTCGGGTACGAGCAGTACTTC. This encodes CACRSLGYEQYF.

The chain employs TRBV4-1 and TRBJ2-1; D is unresolved. The V end was cut by 0 bases, the J end by 7 bases, with 16 bases between. Per germline, CDR1 MGHRA and CDR2 YSYEKL. This CDR3 contains 16 residues. The CDR3 loop is CASSQDERGGPNEQFF. The CDR3, as DNA: TGCGCCAGCAGCCAAGATGAAAGAGGCGGACCTAATGAGCAGTTCTTC.

The CDR3 is CASSLIAGDSYEQYF. CDR3 DNA sequence: TGTGCCAGCAGCTTAATCGCAGGGGACTCCTACGAGCAGTACTTC. J is TRBJ2-7 and V is TRBV27; D is perhaps TRBD1 (6 bases). The germline V and J ends were trimmed by 6 bases and 0 bases, with 15 bases remaining between them. Germline-derived CDR1 and CDR2 are MNHEY and SMNVEV (reference sequence). The CDR3 totals 15 residues.

This clonotype occurred many times. The CDR3 sequence is CASSNSGYTSGELFF. DNA for the CDR3: TGTGCCAGCAGCAATAGCGGATACACCTCCGGGGAGCTGTTTTTT. The chain carries TRBV3-1 and TRBJ2-2; a possible D gene is TRBD2 (6 bases). The germline CDR1 and CDR2 sequences are LGHDT and YNNKEL (reference sequence). Trimming removed 5 bases from V and 6 bases from J, with 16 bases in between. The CDR3 covers 15 residues.

A remark on this clonotype: Given a much more abundant clone one base away, this may be a read error. The rearrangement uses TRBV13 and TRBJ2-7; TRBD1 might be the D (5 bases). The CDR3 spans 12 residues. Deletions cut 6 bases from V and 9 bases from J, with 15 bases between. CDR1 and CDR2 from the germline V gene are PRHDT and FYEKMQ (reference sequence). CDR3: CASSLGPRGQYF. The CDR3, as DNA: TGTGCCAGCAGTTTGGGGCCTCGAGGGCAGTACTTC.

Only a few counts were recorded for this clonotype. The rearrangement links TRBV4-1 to TRBJ1-2; D remains unclear. V shed 1 base and J shed 0 bases, with 12 bases lying between them. This CDR3 region has 16 residues. Germline assignment: CDR1 MGHRA and CDR2 YSYEKL. The CDR3 DNA sequence: TGCGCCAGCAGCCAAGCCAAGACACCTACTAACTATGGCTACACCTTC. Translation: CASSQAKTPTNYGYTF.

A word on this clonotype: This may arise from a read error, as a much more abundant clone is one base away. The V and J genes are TRBV29-1 and TRBJ2-1, with a possible D match to TRBD2 (5 bases). Germline CDR1 reads SQVTM; CDR2 reads ANQGSEA. This CDR3 has 12 amino acids. CDR3 amino acids: CSVEDYGNERFF. Written as DNA, the CDR3 is TGCAGCGTTGAAGATTACGGGAATGAGCGGTTCTTC.

This clonotype was seen ten or more times. The chain combines TRBV5-1 with TRBJ1-2, with D unresolved. CDR1 and CDR2 from the germline V gene are SGHRS and YFSETQ. The V gene lost 0 bases and the J gene lost 5 bases, with 14 bases spanning the gap. This CDR3 has 15 residues. The CDR3 nucleotides are TGCGCCAGCAGCTTGGACTTAGGAACTCCGTATGGCTACACCTTC. Residues: CASSLDLGTPYGYTF.

The sample holds a few counts of this clonotype. It may be a read error: a sequence one base away is much more abundant. The chain uses TRBV3-1 and TRBJ1-1; 7 bases fit TRBD1. Germline loops: CDR1 LGHDT, CDR2 YNNKEL (reference sequence). The CDR3 contains 14 residues. CDR3 sequence (DNA): TGTGTCAGCAGTCGACAGGGAGGCGGCACTGAAGCTTTCTTT. Translation: CVSSRQGGGTEAFF.

This clonotype was detected ten times or more. The chain has TRBV5-1 and TRBJ2-7; D gene ambiguous. The CDR3 sequence is 11 residues long. The germline gives CDR1 SGHRS, CDR2 YFSETQ. Trimming left V 0 bases short and J 6 bases short, with 4 bases between. CDR3: CASSLAFEQYF. DNA of the CDR3: TGCGCCAGCAGCTTGGCCTTCGAGCAGTACTTC.

Ten or more counts support this clonotype. The rearrangement links TRBV7-2 to TRBJ2-5, with a weak D call TRBD2 (6 bases). Germline assignment: CDR1 SGHTA and CDR2 FQGNSA. The V end lost 2 bases, the J end lost 1 base, and 14 bases lay between the germline ends. This CDR3 has 16 residues. The CDR3 DNA reads TGTGCCAGCAGCTTAACGGGAGCTAGCTCCCAAGAGACCCAGTACTTC. This encodes CASSLTGASSQETQYF.

This clonotype showed up just a few times. A much larger clone lies one base from this, so it may be a read error. The rearrangement links TRBV6-1 to TRBJ2-7, with 9 nucleotides matching TRBD1. This CDR3 contains 13 residues. Germline values: CDR1 MNHNS, CDR2 SASEGT. The CDR3 sequence: CAVGDRVYDKQYF. The CDR3 nucleotides are TGTGCTGTCGGGGACAGGGTCTACGACAAGCAGTACTTC.

This clonotype was counted many times. The chain couples TRBV11-3 to TRBJ2-3, with 15 positions matching TRBD2. The CDR3 consists of 17 residues. Per germline, CDR1 SGHNT and CDR2 YENEEA. V lost 0 bases to trimming and J lost 5 bases; unmatched junction nucleotides: 3. The CDR3 sequence is CASSLDGGLAGGDTQYF. CDR3 nucleotides: TGTGCCAGCAGCTTAGATGGGGGACTAGCGGGAGGAGATACGCAGTATTTT.

In this sample, this clonotype turned up many times. This chain uses TRBV11-2 with TRBJ2-7, with D possibly being TRBD1 (5 bases). The CDR3 covers 15 residues. Germline V gene lookup returns CDR1 SGHAT and CDR2 FQNNGV. The V end lost 3 bases, the J end lost 3 bases, and 15 bases lay between the germline ends. The CDR3 DNA reads TGTGCCAGCAGCTTTAGGGGTCTCATTGGCTACGAGCAGTACTTC. Amino acid sequence: CASSFRGLIGYEQYF.

This clonotype was seen many times. The rearrangement links TRBV20-1 to TRBJ2-5; TRBD1 aligns across 9 bases. Germline lookup yields CDR1 DFQATT and CDR2 SNEGSKA (reference sequence). Germline trimming cut 0 bases from V and 5 bases from J; bases unmatched to any gene: 10. CDR3 size: 16 residues. CDR3 protein: CSARDPSTGGLETQYF. CDR3 nucleotide sequence: TGCAGTGCTAGAGATCCCTCTACAGGGGGCTTGGAGACCCAGTACTTC.